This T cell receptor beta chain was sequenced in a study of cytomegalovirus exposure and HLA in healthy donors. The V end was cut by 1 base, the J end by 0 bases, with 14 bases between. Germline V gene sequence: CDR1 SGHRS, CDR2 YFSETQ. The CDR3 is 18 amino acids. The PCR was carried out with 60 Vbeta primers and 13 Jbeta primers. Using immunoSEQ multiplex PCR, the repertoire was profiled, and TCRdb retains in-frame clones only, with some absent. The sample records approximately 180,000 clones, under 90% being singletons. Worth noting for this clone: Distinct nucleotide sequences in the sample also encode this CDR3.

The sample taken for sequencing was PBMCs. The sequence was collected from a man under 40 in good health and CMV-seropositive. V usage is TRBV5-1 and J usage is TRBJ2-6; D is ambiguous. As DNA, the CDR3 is TGCGCCAGCAGCTTGCCCTACCCGATAGACTCTGGGGCCAACGTCCTGACTTTC. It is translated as CASSLPYPIDSGANVLTF.